The 19 T cell receptor beta chains below all came from one sample that was sequenced in a study of cytomegalovirus exposure and HLA in healthy donors. It was with 60 Vbeta and 13 Jbeta primers that the PCR ran. Data came from immunoSEQ multiplex PCR; TCRdb stores just in-frame clones and leaves some out. Of some 270,000 clones in the sample, 80% are singletons; the top ten hold over 0.3%. The sequenced sample was PBMCs. The receptors were gathered from a girl aged 2 to 9 in good health and CMV-seronegative.

The chain uses TRBV5-5 and TRBJ1-1, with unresolved D. From germline, CDR1 is SGHKS and CDR2 YYEKEE (reference sequence). The CDR3 runs 13 residues. V was pared by 2 bases and J by 3 bases, with 8 bases between. The CDR3 protein is CASSFLQDTEAFF. CDR3 coding DNA: TGTGCCAGCAGCTTCTTACAAGACACTGAAGCTTTCTTT.

V gene TRBV27 combines with J gene TRBJ1-5; 9 bases line up with TRBD1. Trimming cost V 5 bases and J 7 bases; bases outside gene matches: 15. The CDR3 loop spans 17 amino acids. Germline V gene data show CDR1 as MNHEY and CDR2 as SMNVEV (reference sequence). The chain's CDR3 is CASSRRKIHRGQQPQHF. In nucleotides, the CDR3 is TGTGCCAGCAGTCGACGAAAAATACACAGGGGGCAGCAGCCCCAGCATTTT.

The chain uses TRBV30 and TRBJ2-7; 7 bases are a match to TRBD1. From germline, CDR1 is GTSNPN and CDR2 SVGIG (reference sequence). The V segment lost 3 bases and the J segment 3 bases; nucleotides outside the gene matches: 8. The CDR3 loop spans 14 amino acids. The CDR3, as DNA: TGTGCCTGGAGGGAACCGGGACAGAGCTACGAGCAGTACTTC. As protein: CAWREPGQSYEQYF.

The genes are TRBV9 and TRBJ1-2; the D gene is possibly TRBD1 (5 bases). V dropped 3 bases and J dropped 5 bases, with 20 bases sitting between them. CDR1 is SGDLS and CDR2 is YYNGEE in the germline V gene. The CDR3 runs 16 residues. The CDR3 sequence: CASSAQRGQLKYGYTF. The CDR3 DNA follows: TGTGCCAGCAGCGCCCAACGAGGACAACTAAAATATGGCTACACCTTC.

This chain joins TRBV27 and TRBJ1-2; perhaps TRBD1 as D (6 bases). The V gene lost 1 base and the J gene lost 8 bases, with 17 bases spanning the gap. Germline loops: CDR1 MNHEY, CDR2 SMNVEV (reference sequence). This CDR3 spans 15 amino acids. The CDR3 region has the DNA TGTGCCAGCAGTTTATATGGGGGCGGTTGGGAAGGCTACACCTTC. Translated, it gives CASSLYGGGWEGYTF.

This clone showed up just once. The CDR3 loop reads CASSSNLAGDDTQYF. CDR3 in DNA: TGTGCCAGCTCATCAAACCTGGCGGGAGATGATACGCAGTATTTT. The J gene is TRBJ2-3, the V gene TRBV18, with 7 bases that match TRBD2. The germline gives CDR1 KGHSH, CDR2 LQKENI. With V trimmed by 5 bases and J by 6 bases, 11 bases remained unmatched. The CDR3 is 15 residues long.

The count of this clone is one. The rearrangement uses TRBV4-1 and TRBJ2-2, with D possibly matching TRBD2 (5 bases). The germline V and J ends were trimmed by 4 bases and 6 bases, with 9 bases remaining between them. From germline, CDR1 is MGHRA and CDR2 YSYEKL. The CDR3 is 13 amino acids. The CDR3 spells CASSPGRPGELFF. The CDR3 region has the DNA TGCGCCAGCAGCCCGGGAAGGCCCGGGGAGCTGTTTTTT.

This clone appeared a single time. CDR3 DNA: TGTGCCATCAGCGGGTCCACCGCGACTAGCTACACCGGGGAGCTGTTTTTT. Translation: CAISGSTATSYTGELFF. The gene calls are TRBV10-3 and TRBJ2-2; 7 nucleotides align to TRBD2. This CDR3 region has 17 residues. V lost 6 bases, J lost 3 bases, and 13 bases stayed unmatched. CDR1 and CDR2 (germline): ENHRY, SYGVKD.

The V and J genes are TRBV5-8 and TRBJ1-3; D is unresolved. Germline loops: CDR1 SGHTS, CDR2 YDEGEE. The CDR3 contains 17 residues. V was pared by 0 bases and J by 0 bases, with 13 bases between. The CDR3: CASSLVLDSNSGNTIYF. For the CDR3, the DNA is TGTGCCAGCAGCTTGGTTTTAGACTCCAACTCTGGAAACACCATATATTTT.

The chain employs TRBV7-8 and TRBJ2-3, with D possibly matching TRBD2 (6 bases). V dropped 7 bases and J dropped 2 bases, with 10 bases sitting between them. The CDR3 contains 13 residues. Germline CDR1 reads SGHVS; CDR2 reads FQNEAQ. CDR3 protein: CASTAGNTDTQYF. DNA of the CDR3: TGTGCCAGCACGGCGGGAAACACAGATACGCAGTATTTT.

This chain uses TRBV4-1 with TRBJ2-1, with 9 bases lining up with TRBD2. Germline assignment: CDR1 MGHRA and CDR2 YSYEKL. The CDR3 covers 19 residues. V trimming: 0 bases; J trimming: 3 bases; junction bases outside the gene matches: 12. CDR3 sequence: CASSQDRLAEALSYNEQFF. The CDR3 DNA reads as TGCGCCAGCAGCCAAGACAGACTAGCGGAGGCCCTAAGCTACAATGAGCAGTTCTTC.

The chain links TRBV15 to TRBJ1-1; D not certain. The CDR3 runs 14 residues. V was pared by 5 bases and J by 8 bases, with 18 bases between. Germline CDR1 and CDR2: LNHNV and YYDKDF (reference sequence). The CDR3 is CATSHGTRATEAFF. The CDR3 DNA reads TGTGCCACCAGCCACGGAACGCGGGCAACCGAAGCTTTCTTT. Looking up the rest from reference TRBV15 and TRBJ1-1 gives the full variable domain: DAMVIQNPRYQVTQFGKPVTLSCSQTLNHNVMYWYQQKSSQAPKLLFHYYDKDFNNEADTPDNFQSRRPNTSFCFLDIRSPGLGDTAMYLCATSHGTRATEAFFGQGTRLTVV.

This sequence joins TRBV6-1 and TRBJ2-7; TRBD1 matches at 9 bases. Germline V gene data show CDR1 as MNHNS and CDR2 as SASEGT. The V gene end was trimmed by 0 bases and the J gene end by 2 bases; junction bases not matched to a gene: 2. The CDR3 contains 15 residues. The CDR3 reads CASSEAGQGTYEQYF. The CDR3 coding sequence is TGTGCCAGCAGTGAAGCGGGACAGGGAACCTACGAGCAGTACTTC.

This chain joins TRBV6-4 and TRBJ1-3, with a weak D call TRBD1 (5 bases). The CDR3 contains 15 residues. V was cut by 4 bases and J by 3 bases, with 13 bases left in between. CDR1 and CDR2 from the germline V gene are MRHNA and SNTAGT. The CDR3 is CASSADSGGGNTIYF. In DNA, the CDR3 is TGTGCCAGCAGTGCCGACAGTGGTGGTGGAAACACCATATATTTT.

The V and J genes are TRBV9 and TRBJ1-3; 7 positions agree with TRBD1. The CDR3 loop spans 17 amino acids. CDR1 and CDR2 from the germline V gene are SGDLS and YYNGEE. The V segment lost 5 bases and the J segment 0 bases; nucleotides outside the gene matches: 11. CDR3 nucleotide sequence: TGTGCCAGCAGTCCGCCGGCAGGGGGACCCTCTGGAAACACCATATATTTT. This encodes CASSPPAGGPSGNTIYF.

The chain couples TRBV7-7 to TRBJ2-5; D is perhaps TRBD1 (6 bases). This CDR3 spans 16 amino acids. Germline V CDR1 and CDR2: SSHAT, FNYEAQ (reference sequence). The V and J ends lost 2 bases and 4 bases respectively, with 17 bases between them. In nucleotides, the CDR3 is TGTGCCAGCAGCTTAAAGACAGGTGTTGGGGCAGAGACCCAGTACTTC. Amino acids: CASSLKTGVGAETQYF.

This clone was seen once. V and J are TRBV4-1 and TRBJ1-2; D not resolved. Germline CDR1 MGHRA, CDR2 YSYEKL. The CDR3 has 12 amino acids. Trimming cost V 3 bases and J 7 bases, with 9 bases left between them. The CDR3, as DNA: TGCGCCAGCAGCCACTATCGACTTGGCTACACCTTC. It is translated as CASSHYRLGYTF.

The genes are TRBV30 and TRBJ1-2; TRBD1 aligns across 8 bases. Per germline, CDR1 GTSNPN and CDR2 SVGIG (reference sequence). V lost 7 bases, J lost 8 bases, and 3 bases stayed unmatched. The CDR3 has 10 amino acids. The DNA for the CDR3 is TGTGCCTTTGACAGGGGAGGCTACACCTTC. It specifies CAFDRGGYTF. Complete variable domain (other parts from reference TRBV30 and TRBJ1-2): SQTIHQWPATLVQPVGSPLSLECTVEGTSNPNLYWYRQAAGRGLQLLFYSVGIGQISSEVPQNLSASRPQDRQFILSSKKLLLSDSGFYLCAFDRGGYTFGSGTRLTVV.

This clone was observed once. This chain connects TRBV28 to TRBJ1-3; tentative D call: TRBD1 (6 bases). Per germline, CDR1 MDHEN and CDR2 SYDVKM. The CDR3 spans 15 residues. Trimming removed 6 bases from V and 3 bases from J, with 15 bases in between. The CDR3 coding sequence is TGTGCCAGCAGCCTGTCCCAGGGGATTGGAAACACCATATATTTT. Amino acids: CASSLSQGIGNTIYF.